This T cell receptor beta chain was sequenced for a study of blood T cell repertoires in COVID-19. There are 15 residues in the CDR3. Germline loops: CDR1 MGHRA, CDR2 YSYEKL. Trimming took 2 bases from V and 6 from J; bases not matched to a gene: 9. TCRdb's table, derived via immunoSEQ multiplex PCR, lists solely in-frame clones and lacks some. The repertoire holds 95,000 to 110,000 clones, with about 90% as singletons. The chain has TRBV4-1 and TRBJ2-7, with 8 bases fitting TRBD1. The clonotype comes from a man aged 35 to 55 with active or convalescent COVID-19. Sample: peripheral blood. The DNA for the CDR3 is TGCGCCAGCAGCCAATTGGGGGAAACAGGGGGCGAGCAGTACTTC. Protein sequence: CASSQLGETGGEQYF.